This passage covers 5 T cell receptor beta chains from one sample sequenced in a study of OX40 agonist ivuxolimab in advanced cancers. Using immunoSEQ multiplex PCR, the repertoire was profiled, and TCRdb retains in-frame clones only, with some absent. The data contain more than 60,000 clones, over 90% of them singletons. The sample consisted of CD4+ or CD8+ T cells sorted from blood, taken in a trial of the OX40 agonist ivuxolimab. These receptors were collected from an adult with an advanced solid tumor such as melanoma, head and neck, liver or kidney cancer.

The chain links TRBV7-6 to TRBJ2-5, with 13 bases identical to TRBD2. Trimming cost V 4 bases and J 1 base; bases outside gene matches: 9. CDR3 length: 18 residues. The germline V gene has CDR1 SGHVS and CDR2 FNYEAQ. The CDR3 loop reads CASSSGTRLAGGQETQYF. The CDR3 coding sequence is TGTGCCAGCAGCTCCGGGACCCGACTAGCGGGAGGCCAAGAGACCCAGTACTTC.

The J gene is TRBJ2-7, the V gene TRBV4-1; D not certain. Germline CDR1 and CDR2: MGHRA and YSYEKL. V was trimmed by 0 bases and J by 4 bases, leaving 13 bases between them. The length of the CDR3 is 15 residues. The CDR3 loop reads CASSQDQVASYEQYF. CDR3 in DNA: TGCGCCAGCAGCCAAGATCAGGTGGCTTCTTACGAGCAGTACTTC.

This chain joins TRBV27 and TRBJ1-5, with D unclear. CDR1 is MNHEY, CDR2 SMNVEV, per germline (reference sequence). The CDR3 contains 14 residues. Trimming took 6 bases from V and 0 from J, leaving 9 bases between them. CDR3 loop: CASSTVRSNQPQHF. As DNA, the CDR3 is TGTGCCAGCAGCACTGTCCGTAGCAATCAGCCCCAGCATTTT.

The chain links TRBV12-5 to TRBJ1-1; TRBD1 matches at 7 bases. Unmatched junction bases numbered 4, after V lost 5 bases and J lost 4 bases. Per germline, CDR1 LGHNT and CDR2 FRNRAP. The CDR3 runs 13 residues. Here the CDR3 reads CASGLGTVTEAFF. The CDR3 nucleotides are TGTGCTAGTGGTCTCGGGACAGTCACTGAAGCTTTCTTT.

The chain combines TRBV2 with TRBJ2-3; D is perhaps TRBD1 (5 bases). The V and J ends lost 9 bases and 0 bases respectively, with 13 bases between them. The germline V gene encodes CDR1 SNHLY and CDR2 FYNNEI. The CDR3 consists of 14 residues. CDR3 region: CARNSRGSTDTQYF. CDR3 sequence (DNA): TGTGCCAGAAATTCAAGGGGTAGCACAGATACGCAGTATTTT.